This T cell receptor (beta chain) was sequenced during a study of multiple sclerosis patients with progressive multifocal leukoencephalopathy. Looking at the study overall: Controls were natalizumab-treated multiple sclerosis patients who did not develop PML, sampled longitudinally. Whole-study findings and limits: Before and during natalizumab, the clones expanded at PML already existed.

The assay was immunoSEQ multiplex PCR, and TCRdb's table has in-frame clones only and misses some. The repertoire includes under 35,000 clones, nearly 95% of them detected once, and just under 2% sits in the top ten. Time point indicated: before natalizumab initiation. For this clone: As yet, its antigen is unknown.

With V trimmed by 4 bases and J by 6 bases, 7 bases remained unmatched. The CDR3 is made up of 15 amino acids. The germline CDR1 and CDR2 sequences are SGHTA and FQGNSA. The rearrangement uses TRBV7-2 and TRBJ1-1; 11 bases line up with TRBD1. The source material was PBMCs. The clonotype was recovered from a man aged 25-45 years with multiple sclerosis. This chain's CDR3 is CASSWTGGARPEAFF. CDR3 DNA sequence: TGTGCCAGCAGCTGGACAGGGGGCGCAAGGCCTGAAGCTTTCTTT.